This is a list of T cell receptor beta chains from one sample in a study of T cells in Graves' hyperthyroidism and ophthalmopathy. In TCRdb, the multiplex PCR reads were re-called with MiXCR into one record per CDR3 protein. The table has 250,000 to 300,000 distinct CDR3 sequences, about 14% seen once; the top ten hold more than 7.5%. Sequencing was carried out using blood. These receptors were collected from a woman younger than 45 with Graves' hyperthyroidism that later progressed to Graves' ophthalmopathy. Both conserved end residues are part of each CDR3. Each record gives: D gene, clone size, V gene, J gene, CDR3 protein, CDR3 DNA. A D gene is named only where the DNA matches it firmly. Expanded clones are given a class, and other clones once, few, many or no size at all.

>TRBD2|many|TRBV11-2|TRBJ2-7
CASSILAGSYEQYF
TGTGCCAGCAGCATACTAGCGGGGTCCTACGAGCAGTACTTC
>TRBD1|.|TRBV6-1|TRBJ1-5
CASSPDRVLQPQHF
TGTGCCAGCAGTCCGGACAGGGTTCTTCAGCCCCAGCATTTT
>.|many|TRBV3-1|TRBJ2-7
CASSQDLKVWHEQYF
TGTGCCAGCAGCCAAGATCTCAAGGTCTGGCACGAGCAGTACTTC
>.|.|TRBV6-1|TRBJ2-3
CASNDWGNLTREKDTQYF
TGTGCCAGCAACGACTGGGGAAACCTGACTAGAGAAAAGGATACGCAGTATTTT
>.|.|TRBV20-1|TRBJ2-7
CSARARESFYEQYF
TGCAGTGCTAGAGCCCGGGAATCGTTCTACGAGCAGTACTTC
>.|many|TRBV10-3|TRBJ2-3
CAISEGVERSDTQYF
TGTGCCATCAGTGAGGGGGTGGAAAGGTCGGATACGCAGTATTTT
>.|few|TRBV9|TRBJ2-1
CASSAGSPLYNEQFF
TGTGCCAGCAGCGCCGGGAGCCCCCTCTACAATGAGCAGTTCTTC
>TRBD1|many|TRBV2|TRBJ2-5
CASILQGAETQYF
TGTGCCAGCATTCTTCAGGGGGCCGAGACCCAGTACTTC
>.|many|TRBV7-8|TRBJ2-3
CASKRRGPTDTQYF
TGTGCCAGCAAACGTAGGGGACCCACAGATACGCAGTATTTT
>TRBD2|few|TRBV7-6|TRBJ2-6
CASSSGLAGTSGANVLTF
TGTGCCAGCAGCTCAGGACTAGCGGGAACCTCTGGGGCCAACGTCCTGACTTTC
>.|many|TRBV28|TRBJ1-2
CASSLTGRSYGYTF
TGTGCCAGCAGTTTAACAGGGCGCAGCTATGGCTACACCTTC
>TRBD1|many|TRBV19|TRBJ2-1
CASRGRGRIYNEQFF
TGTGCCAGTAGGGGAAGGGGGCGAATCTACAATGAGCAGTTCTTC
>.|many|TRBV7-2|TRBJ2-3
CASNRGLGPDTQYF
TGTGCCAGCAACCGGGGGCTAGGGCCAGATACGCAGTATTTT
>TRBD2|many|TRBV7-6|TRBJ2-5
CASSLGSSGRALIGETQYF
TGTGCCAGCAGCTTAGGGTCCAGCGGGAGGGCCTTGATAGGAGAGACCCAGTACTTC
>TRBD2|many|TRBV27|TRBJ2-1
CASSHLVGGRAHEQFF
TGTGCCAGCAGTCACCTAGTCGGCGGGAGGGCCCATGAGCAGTTCTTC
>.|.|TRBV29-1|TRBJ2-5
CSYSGPTKTQYF
TGCAGCTACTCGGGACCCACGAAGACCCAGTACTTC
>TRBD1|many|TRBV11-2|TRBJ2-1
CASSSRQGRRTYNEQFF
TGTGCCAGCAGCTCCCGACAGGGGCGAAGGACCTACAATGAGCAGTTCTTC
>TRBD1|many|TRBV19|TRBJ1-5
CASSAEWDRAWIYQPQHF
TGTGCCAGTAGTGCGGAATGGGACAGGGCTTGGATCTATCAGCCCCAGCATTTT
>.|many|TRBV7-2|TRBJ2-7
CASSLAAGTLYEQYF
TGTGCCAGCAGCTTAGCCGCAGGTACTCTTTACGAGCAGTACTTC
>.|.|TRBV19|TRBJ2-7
CASSMGLTGNPYEQYF
TGTGCCAGTAGTATGGGACTTACAGGGAACCCCTACGAGCAGTACTTC
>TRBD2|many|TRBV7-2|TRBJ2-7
CASSSASGRVYEQYF
TGTGCCAGCAGCTCCGCTAGCGGGAGAGTCTACGAGCAGTACTTC
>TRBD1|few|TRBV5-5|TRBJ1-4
CASSTDRENEKLFF
TGTGCCAGCAGCACGGACAGGGAGAATGAAAAACTGTTTTTT
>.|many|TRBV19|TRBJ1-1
CASRIGVEDTEAFF
TGTGCCAGTAGAATCGGGGTCGAGGACACTGAAGCTTTCTTT
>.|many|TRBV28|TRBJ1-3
CASSFQQTSGNTIYF
TGTGCCAGCAGTTTTCAACAAACCTCTGGAAACACCATATATTTT
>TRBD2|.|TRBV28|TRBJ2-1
CASSTRLAGGPIYNEQFF
TGTGCCAGCAGTACCAGACTAGCGGGAGGCCCCATCTACAATGAGCAGTTCTTC
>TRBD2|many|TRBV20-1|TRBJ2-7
CSVGLGGVSSYEQYF
TGCAGTGTGGGGCTTGGGGGGGTTAGCTCCTACGAGCAGTACTTC
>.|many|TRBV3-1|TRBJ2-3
CASSHYFDTQYF
TGTGCCAGCAGCCATTATTTCGATACGCAGTATTTT
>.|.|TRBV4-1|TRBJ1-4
CASRATGTTNEKLFF
TGCGCCAGCAGGGCCACCGGGACAACTAATGAAAAACTGTTTTTT
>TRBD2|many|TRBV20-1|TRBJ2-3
CSALSRLAGLTDTQYF
TGCAGTGCTCTGAGCCGACTAGCGGGATTAACAGATACGCAGTATTTT
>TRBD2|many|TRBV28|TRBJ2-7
CASSRGLVSHEQYF
TGTGCCAGCAGTCGGGGACTAGTGTCCCACGAGCAGTACTTC
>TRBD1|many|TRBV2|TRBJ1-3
CASSPDGTGRGNTIYF
TGTGCCAGCAGTCCAGACGGGACAGGGCGCGGAAACACCATATATTTT
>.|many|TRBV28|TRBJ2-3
CASSLQETARQYF
TGTGCCAGCAGTTTACAAGAAACGGCCCGGCAGTATTTT
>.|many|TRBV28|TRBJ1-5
CASSLETFGPQHF
TGTGCCAGCAGTTTAGAGACTTTCGGGCCCCAGCATTTT
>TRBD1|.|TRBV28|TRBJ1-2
CASLSDRGYSGYTF
TGTGCCAGCCTATCGGACAGGGGGTATTCTGGCTACACCTTC
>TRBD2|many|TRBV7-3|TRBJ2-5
CASSRTSFEETQYF
TGTGCCAGCAGCCGGACTAGTTTTGAAGAGACCCAGTACTTC
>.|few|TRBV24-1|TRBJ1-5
CATSERTVFSNQPQHF
TGTGCCACCAGTGAACGGACTGTTTTTAGCAATCAGCCCCAGCATTTT
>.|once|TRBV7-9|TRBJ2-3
CASSSAGGRRTETQYF
TGTGCCAGCAGCTCTGCTGGAGGCAGACGCACAGAGACACAGTATTTT
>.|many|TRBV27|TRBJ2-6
CASSYRAWEGGTGANVLTF
TGTGCCAGCAGTTACCGGGCTTGGGAAGGGGGTACTGGGGCCAACGTCCTGACTTTC
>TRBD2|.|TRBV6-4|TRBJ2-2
CASSGDYNTGELFF
TGTGCCAGCAGTGGGGACTACAACACCGGGGAGCTGTTTTTT
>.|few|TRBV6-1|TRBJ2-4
CASSGWGNIQYF
TGTGCCAGCAGCGGATGGGGAAACATTCAGTACTTC
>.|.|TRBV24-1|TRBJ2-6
CATSDPGTSGASVLTF
TGTGCCACCAGTGATCCCGGGACCTCAGGGGCCAGCGTCCTGACTTTC
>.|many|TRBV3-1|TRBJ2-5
CASSQQGRQETQYF
TGTGCCAGCAGCCAACAGGGGAGGCAAGAGACCCAGTACTTC
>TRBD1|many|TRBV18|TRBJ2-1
CAIAGGEYNNEQFF
TGTGCCATCGCAGGGGGCGAGTATAACAATGAGCAGTTCTTC
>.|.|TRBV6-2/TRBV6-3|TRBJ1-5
CASNSGVGNQPQHF
TGTGCCAGCAATTCAGGGGTGGGCAATCAGCCCCAGCATTTT
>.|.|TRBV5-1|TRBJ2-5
CASSPISGEETQYF
TGCGCCAGCAGCCCGATTAGCGGAGAAGAGACCCAGTACTTC
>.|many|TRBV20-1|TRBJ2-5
CSPEGGMGETQYF
TGCTCCCCCGAAGGAGGTATGGGAGAGACCCAGTACTTC
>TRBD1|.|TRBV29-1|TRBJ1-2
CSVSGQGVYGYTF
TGCAGCGTGTCGGGACAGGGTGTTTATGGCTACACCTTC
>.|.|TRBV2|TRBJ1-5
CASSVPERLVPQHF
TGTGCCAGCAGTGTGCCGGAACGGCTTGTGCCCCAGCATTTT